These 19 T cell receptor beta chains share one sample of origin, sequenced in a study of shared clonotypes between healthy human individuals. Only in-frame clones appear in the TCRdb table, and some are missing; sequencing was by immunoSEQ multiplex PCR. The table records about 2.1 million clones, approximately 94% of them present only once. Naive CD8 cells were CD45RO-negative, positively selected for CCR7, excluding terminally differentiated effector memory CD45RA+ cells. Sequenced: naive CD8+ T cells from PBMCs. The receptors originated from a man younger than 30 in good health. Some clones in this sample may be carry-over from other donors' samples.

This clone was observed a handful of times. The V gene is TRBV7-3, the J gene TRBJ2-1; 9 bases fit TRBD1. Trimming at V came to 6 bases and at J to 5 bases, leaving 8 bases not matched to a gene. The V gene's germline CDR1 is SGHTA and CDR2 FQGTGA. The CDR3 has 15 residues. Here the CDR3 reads CASSPGTGFNNEQFF. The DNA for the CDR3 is TGTGCCAGCAGTCCCGGGACAGGGTTCAACAATGAGCAGTTCTTC.

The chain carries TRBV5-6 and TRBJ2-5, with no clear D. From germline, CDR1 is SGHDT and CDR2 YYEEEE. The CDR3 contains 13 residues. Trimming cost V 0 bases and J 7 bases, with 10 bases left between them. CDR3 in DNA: TGTGCCAGCAGCTTGGCCCTCGACGGGACCCAGTACTTC. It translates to CASSLALDGTQYF. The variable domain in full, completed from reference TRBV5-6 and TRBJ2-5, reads DAGVTQSPTHLIKTRGQQVTLRCSPKSGHDTVSWYQQALGQGPQFIFQYYEEEERQRGNFPDRFSGHQFPNYSSELNVNALLLGDSALYLCASSLALDGTQYFGPGTRLLVL.

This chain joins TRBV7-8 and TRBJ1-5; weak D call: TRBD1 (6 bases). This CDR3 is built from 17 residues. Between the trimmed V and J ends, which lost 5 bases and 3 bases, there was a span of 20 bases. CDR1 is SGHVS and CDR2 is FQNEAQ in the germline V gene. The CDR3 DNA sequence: TGTGCCAGCAGCCCCCTGGGAACAGGGCCCCTCAATCAGCCCCAGCATTTT. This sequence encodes CASSPLGTGPLNQPQHF.

The CDR3 spells CAWSFTGVDTQYF. The DNA of the CDR3 is TGTGCCTGGAGTTTTACAGGGGTTGATACGCAGTATTTT. The chain uses TRBV30 and TRBJ2-3; 7 nucleotides agree with TRBD1. Germline CDR1 GTSNPN, CDR2 SVGIG (reference sequence). The trim removed 2 bases at V and 6 bases at J, leaving 5 bases unmatched. The CDR3 consists of 13 residues.

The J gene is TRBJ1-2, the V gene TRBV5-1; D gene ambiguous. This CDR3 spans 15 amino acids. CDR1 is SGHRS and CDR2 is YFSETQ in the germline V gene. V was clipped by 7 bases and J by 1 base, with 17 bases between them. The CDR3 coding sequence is TGCGCCAGCCTACCCGGGGTAGGGATTAACTATGGCTACACCTTC. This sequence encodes CASLPGVGINYGYTF.

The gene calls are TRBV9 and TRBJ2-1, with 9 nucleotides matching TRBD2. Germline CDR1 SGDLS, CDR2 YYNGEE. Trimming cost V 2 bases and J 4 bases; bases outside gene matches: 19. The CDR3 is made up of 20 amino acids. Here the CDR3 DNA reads TGTGCCAGCAGCGTCTCCGGGGTGAGAGCGGGAGGAGCGGATTACAATGAGCAGTTCTTC. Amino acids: CASSVSGVRAGGADYNEQFF. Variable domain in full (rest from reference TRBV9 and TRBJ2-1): DSGVTQTPKHLITATGQRVTLRCSPRSGDLSVYWYQQSLDQGLQFLIQYYNGEERAKGNILERFSAQQFPDLHSELNLSSLELGDSALYFCASSVSGVRAGGADYNEQFFGPGTRLTVL.

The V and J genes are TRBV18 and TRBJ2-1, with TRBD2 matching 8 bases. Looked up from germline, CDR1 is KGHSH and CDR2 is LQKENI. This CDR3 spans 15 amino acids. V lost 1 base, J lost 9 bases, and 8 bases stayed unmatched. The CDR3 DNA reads TGTGCCAGCTCACCACTTCCAGCGGGAGCGGCTGAGCAGTTCTTC. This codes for CASSPLPAGAAEQFF.

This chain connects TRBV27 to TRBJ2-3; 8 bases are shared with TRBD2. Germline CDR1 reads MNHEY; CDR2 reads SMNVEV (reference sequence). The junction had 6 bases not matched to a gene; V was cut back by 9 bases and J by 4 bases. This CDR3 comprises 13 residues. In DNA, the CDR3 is TGTGCCAGTCAAGCGGGAGATGCAGATACGCAGTATTTT. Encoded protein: CASQAGDADTQYF.

This CDR3 is CASSLMGLPSGSPQGNIQYF. Written as DNA, the CDR3 is TGTGCCAGCAGCTTAATGGGGCTACCGAGCGGTTCCCCCCAAGGAAACATTCAGTACTTC. V gene TRBV7-3 combines with J gene TRBJ2-4; D possibly matches TRBD1 or TRBD2 (5 bases each). Germline-derived CDR1 and CDR2 are SGHTA and FQGTGA. The V end lost 1 base, the J end lost 6 bases, and 28 bases lay between the germline ends. CDR3 length equals 20 residues.

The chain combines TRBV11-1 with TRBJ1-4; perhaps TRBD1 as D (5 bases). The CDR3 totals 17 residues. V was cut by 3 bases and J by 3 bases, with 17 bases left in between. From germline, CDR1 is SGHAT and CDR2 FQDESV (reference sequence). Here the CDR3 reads CASSFLGAGSANEKLFF. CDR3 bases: TGTGCCAGCAGCTTTCTCGGGGCAGGGTCGGCTAATGAAAAACTGTTTTTT.

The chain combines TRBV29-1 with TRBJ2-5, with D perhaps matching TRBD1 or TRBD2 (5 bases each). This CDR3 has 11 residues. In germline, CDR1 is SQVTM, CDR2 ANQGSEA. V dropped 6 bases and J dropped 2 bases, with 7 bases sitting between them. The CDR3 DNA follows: TGCAGCGTGGGACCGCAAGAGACCCAGTACTTC. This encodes CSVGPQETQYF.

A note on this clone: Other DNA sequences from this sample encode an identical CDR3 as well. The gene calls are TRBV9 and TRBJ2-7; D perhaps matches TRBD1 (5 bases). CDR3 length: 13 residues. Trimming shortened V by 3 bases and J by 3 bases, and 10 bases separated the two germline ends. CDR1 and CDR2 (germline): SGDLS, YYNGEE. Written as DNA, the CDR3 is TGTGCCAGCAGCGCCCCTGACAGCTACGAGCAGTACTTC. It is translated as CASSAPDSYEQYF.

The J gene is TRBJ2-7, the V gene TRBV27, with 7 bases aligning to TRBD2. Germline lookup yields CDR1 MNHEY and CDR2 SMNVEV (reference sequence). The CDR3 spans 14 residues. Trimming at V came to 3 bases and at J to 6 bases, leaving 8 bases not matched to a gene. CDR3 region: CASSLSSGGSEQYF. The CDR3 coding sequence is TGTGCCAGCAGTTTGTCTAGCGGAGGAAGCGAGCAGTACTTC.

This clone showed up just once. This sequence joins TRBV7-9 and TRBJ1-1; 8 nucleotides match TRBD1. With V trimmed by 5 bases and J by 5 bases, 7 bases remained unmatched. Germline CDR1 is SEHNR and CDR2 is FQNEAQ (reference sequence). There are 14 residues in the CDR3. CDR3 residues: CASSLRTGKTEAFF. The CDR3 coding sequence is TGTGCCAGCAGCCTACGGACAGGGAAGACTGAAGCTTTCTTT.

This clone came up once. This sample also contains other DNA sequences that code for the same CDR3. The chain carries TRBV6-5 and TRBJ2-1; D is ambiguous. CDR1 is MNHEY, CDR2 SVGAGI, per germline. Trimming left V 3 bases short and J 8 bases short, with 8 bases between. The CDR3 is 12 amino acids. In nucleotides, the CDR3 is TGTGCCAGCAGTTATTCCCCCGATGAGCAGTTCTTC. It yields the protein CASSYSPDEQFF.

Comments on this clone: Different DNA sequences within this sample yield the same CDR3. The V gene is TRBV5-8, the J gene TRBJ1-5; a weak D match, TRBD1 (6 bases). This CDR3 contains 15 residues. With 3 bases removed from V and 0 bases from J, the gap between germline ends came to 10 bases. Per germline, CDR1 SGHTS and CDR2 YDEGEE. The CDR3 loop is CASSWQGYSNQPQHF. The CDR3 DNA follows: TGTGCCAGCAGCTGGCAGGGGTATAGCAATCAGCCCCAGCATTTT.

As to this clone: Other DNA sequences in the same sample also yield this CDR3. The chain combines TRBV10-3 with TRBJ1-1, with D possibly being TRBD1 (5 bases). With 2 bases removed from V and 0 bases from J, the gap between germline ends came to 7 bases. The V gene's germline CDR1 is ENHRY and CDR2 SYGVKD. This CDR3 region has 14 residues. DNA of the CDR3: TGTGCCATCAGTGAGGACAGCATGAACACTGAAGCTTTCTTT. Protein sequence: CAISEDSMNTEAFF.

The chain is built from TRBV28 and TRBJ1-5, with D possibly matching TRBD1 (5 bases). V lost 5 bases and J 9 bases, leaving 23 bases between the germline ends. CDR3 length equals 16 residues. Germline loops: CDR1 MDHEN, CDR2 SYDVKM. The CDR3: CASSQTTVLVGPPQHF. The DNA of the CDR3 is TGTGCCAGCAGTCAGACGACAGTACTTGTCGGTCCGCCCCAGCATTTT. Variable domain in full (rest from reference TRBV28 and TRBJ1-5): DVKVTQSSRYLVKRTGEKVFLECVQDMDHENMFWYRQDPGLGLRLIYFSYDVKMKEKGDIPEGYSVSREKKERFSLILESASTNQTSMYLCASSQTTVLVGPPQHFGDGTRLSIL.

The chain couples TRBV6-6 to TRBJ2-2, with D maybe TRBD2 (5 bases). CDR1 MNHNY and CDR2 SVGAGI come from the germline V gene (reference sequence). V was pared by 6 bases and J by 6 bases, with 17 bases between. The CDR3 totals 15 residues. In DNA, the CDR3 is TGTGCCAGCAGCCCCCCTGGGAGCCTGCCCGGGGAGCTGTTTTTT. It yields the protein CASSPPGSLPGELFF.